One sample yielded the 12 T cell receptor beta chains listed below, sequenced in a study of shared clonotypes between healthy human individuals. Sequenced by immunoSEQ multiplex PCR; TCRdb stores in-frame clones only, minus some. The sample shows some 1,600,000 clones, roughly 98% of them seen only once. The sample was naive CD4+ T cells sorted from blood. Subset of the sample: CD45RA+ positively selected. These receptors were taken from a man aged 25-45 years in good health.

The chain uses TRBV9 and TRBJ2-5; 10 bases are a match to TRBD1. The J segment lost 4 bases and the V segment lost 4 bases, leaving 7 bases of the junction unmatched. Per the germline V gene, CDR1 is SGDLS and CDR2 is YYNGEE. The CDR3 covers 15 residues. Here the CDR3 DNA reads TGTGCCAGCAGCCCCCGACAGGGGGCAGGAGAGACCCAGTACTTC. Encoded protein: CASSPRQGAGETQYF.

The chain recombines TRBV7-9 with TRBJ1-1; no reliable D call. Between the trimmed V and J ends, which lost 4 bases and 2 bases, there was a span of 11 bases. From germline, CDR1 is SEHNR and CDR2 FQNEAQ (reference sequence). The length of the CDR3 is 14 residues. CDR3 amino acids: CASSSQKHNTEAFF. DNA for the CDR3: TGTGCCAGCAGCTCCCAAAAACATAACACTGAAGCTTTCTTT.

Notes on this clone: This sample also contains other DNA sequences that code for the same CDR3. This chain connects TRBV5-1 to TRBJ2-5, with D possibly being TRBD1 (5 bases). The CDR3 is made up of 14 amino acids. The V end lost 0 bases, the J end lost 5 bases, and 11 bases lay between the germline ends. Germline V gene data show CDR1 as SGHRS and CDR2 as YFSETQ. CDR3 nucleotide sequence: TGCGCCAGCAGCTTGGGACAGCCAGAGGAGACCCAGTACTTC. This encodes CASSLGQPEETQYF.

The table lists this clone with a count of one. This rearrangement joins TRBV6-6 to TRBJ1-2; D ambiguous. The CDR3 has 14 residues. V lost 6 bases and J 0 bases, leaving 11 bases between the germline ends. Germline V gives CDR1 MNHNY, CDR2 SVGAGI (reference sequence). DNA for the CDR3: TGTGCCAGCAGCCCCCCCCAAGCTAACTATGGCTACACCTTC. This translates into CASSPPQANYGYTF.

The chain has TRBV7-6 and TRBJ1-4; D uncertain. This CDR3 has 14 amino acids. With 4 bases removed from V and 7 bases from J, the gap between germline ends came to 13 bases. Germline V gene sequence: CDR1 SGHVS, CDR2 FNYEAQ. The CDR3 nucleotides read TGTGCCAGCAGCTCCTCCCTGGCTTCTGAAAAACTGTTTTTT. Translating gives CASSSSLASEKLFF.

This sequence joins TRBV6-1 and TRBJ1-2; TRBD1 agrees at 7 bases. Germline CDR1 and CDR2: MNHNS and SASEGT. The V segment lost 5 bases and the J segment 7 bases; nucleotides outside the gene matches: 4. The CDR3 sequence is 12 residues long. CDR3 loop: CASSTGEGGYTF. The DNA for the CDR3 is TGTGCCAGCAGTACAGGGGAAGGTGGCTACACCTTC.

A word on this clone: The identical CDR3 is also encoded by other nucleotide sequences in the sample. The gene calls are TRBV29-1 and TRBJ2-3; tentative D call: TRBD2 (5 bases). The CDR3 runs to 13 residues. Looked up from germline, CDR1 is SQVTM and CDR2 is ANQGSEA. Deletions cut 4 bases from V and 0 bases from J, with 8 bases between. The CDR3 coding sequence is TGCAGCGTTGGCGGGTCTAGCACAGATACGCAGTATTTT. This codes for CSVGGSSTDTQYF.

The J gene is TRBJ1-4, the V gene TRBV28; D is perhaps TRBD1 (5 bases). The ends were cut back, 5 bases at V and 6 bases at J, with 13 bases in the middle. The CDR3 contains 14 residues. Looked up from germline, CDR1 is MDHEN and CDR2 is SYDVKM. The CDR3 region has the DNA TGTGCCAGCAGTGAAGCCGGGACGGATGAAAAACTGTTTTTT. Encoded protein: CASSEAGTDEKLFF.

The V gene is TRBV18, the J gene TRBJ2-7; the D is unclear. Germline CDR1 reads KGHSH; CDR2 reads LQKENI. The CDR3 sequence is 13 residues long. V dropped 2 bases and J dropped 9 bases, with 14 bases sitting between them. The CDR3 is CASSPTPFYRQYF. The CDR3 nucleotides are TGTGCCAGCTCACCAACGCCGTTTTATAGGCAGTACTTC.

This chain connects TRBV28 to TRBJ1-4, with TRBD1 identical over 7 bases. With 7 bases clipped from V and 6 bases from J, the junction kept 8 bases outside the gene matches. The CDR3 length is 14 residues. Germline V gene data show CDR1 as MDHEN and CDR2 as SYDVKM. The CDR3 loop is CASTKTGMDEKLFF. CDR3 nucleotide sequence: TGTGCCAGCACTAAGACAGGGATGGATGAAAAACTGTTTTTT.

This chain links TRBV7-2 with TRBJ2-4; D perhaps matches TRBD2 (5 bases). CDR3 length: 15 amino acids. Germline V gives CDR1 SGHTA, CDR2 FQGNSA. Trimming took 6 bases from V and 0 from J, leaving 12 bases between them. DNA of the CDR3: TGTGCCAGCAGTTTTGGACTCCTAGCCAAAAACATTCAGTACTTC. This gives the protein CASSFGLLAKNIQYF.

CDR3 region: CASSLALTGGKETQYF. As DNA, the CDR3 is TGTGCCAGCAGCTTGGCCTTGACAGGGGGAAAAGAGACCCAGTACTTC. This chain uses TRBV5-4 with TRBJ2-5; TRBD1 agrees at 9 bases. The CDR3 runs 16 residues. V lost 0 bases and J lost 3; bases outside the gene matches: 6. CDR1 is SGHNT and CDR2 is YYREEE in the germline V gene (reference sequence).